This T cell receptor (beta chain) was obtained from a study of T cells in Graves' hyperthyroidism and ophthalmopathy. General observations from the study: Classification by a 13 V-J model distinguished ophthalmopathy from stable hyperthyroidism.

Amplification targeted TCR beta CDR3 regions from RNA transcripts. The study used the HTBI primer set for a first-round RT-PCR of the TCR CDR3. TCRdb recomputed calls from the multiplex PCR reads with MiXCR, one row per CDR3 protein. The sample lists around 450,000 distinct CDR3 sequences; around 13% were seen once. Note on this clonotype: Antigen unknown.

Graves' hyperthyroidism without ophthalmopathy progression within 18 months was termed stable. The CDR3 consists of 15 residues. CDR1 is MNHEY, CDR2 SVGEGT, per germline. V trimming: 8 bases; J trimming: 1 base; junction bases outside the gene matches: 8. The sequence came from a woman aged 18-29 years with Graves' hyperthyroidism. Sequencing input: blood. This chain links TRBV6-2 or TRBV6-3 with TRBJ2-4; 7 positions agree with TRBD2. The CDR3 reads CASGFPGGAKNIQYF. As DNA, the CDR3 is TGTGCCAGCGGCTTCCCCGGGGGGGCCAAAAACATTCAGTACTTC.